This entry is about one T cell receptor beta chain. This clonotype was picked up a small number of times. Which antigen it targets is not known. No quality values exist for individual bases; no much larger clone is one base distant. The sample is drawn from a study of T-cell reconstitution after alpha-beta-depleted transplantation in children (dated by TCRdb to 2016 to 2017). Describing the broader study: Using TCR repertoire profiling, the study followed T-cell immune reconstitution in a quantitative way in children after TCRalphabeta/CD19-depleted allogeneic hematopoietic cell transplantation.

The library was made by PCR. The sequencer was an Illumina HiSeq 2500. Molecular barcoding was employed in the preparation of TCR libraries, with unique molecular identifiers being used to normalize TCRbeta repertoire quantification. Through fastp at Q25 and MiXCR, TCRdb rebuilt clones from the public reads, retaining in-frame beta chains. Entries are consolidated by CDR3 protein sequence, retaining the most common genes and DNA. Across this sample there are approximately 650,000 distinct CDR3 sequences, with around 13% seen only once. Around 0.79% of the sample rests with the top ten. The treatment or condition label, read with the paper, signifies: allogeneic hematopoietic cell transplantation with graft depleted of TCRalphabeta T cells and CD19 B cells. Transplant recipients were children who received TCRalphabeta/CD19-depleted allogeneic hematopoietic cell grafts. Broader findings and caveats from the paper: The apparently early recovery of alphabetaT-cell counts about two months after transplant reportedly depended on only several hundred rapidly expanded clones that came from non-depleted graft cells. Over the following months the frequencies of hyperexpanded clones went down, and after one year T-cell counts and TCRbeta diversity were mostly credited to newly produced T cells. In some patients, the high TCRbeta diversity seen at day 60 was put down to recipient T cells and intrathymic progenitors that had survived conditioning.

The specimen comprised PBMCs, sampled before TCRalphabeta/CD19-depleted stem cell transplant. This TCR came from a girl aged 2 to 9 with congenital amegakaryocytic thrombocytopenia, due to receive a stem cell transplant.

The bases are TGCGCCAGCAGCCAAGTCGTTGGCTTTCTCTCTGGAAACACCATATATTTT. Its protein is CASSQVVGFLSGNTIYF. The chain employs TRBV4-1 and TRBJ1-3; the D gene assignment is ambiguous. The CDR3 runs 17 amino acids, cysteine and phenylalanine included. Only CDR3 DNA remains: 51 bases, in frame from the first base. Looking up the germline V gene yields CDR1 MGHRA and CDR2 YSYEKL. Deletion took 1 base off V and 0 bases off J, with a span of 13 bases between the germline ends.